The 26 T cell receptor beta chains below all came from one sample that was sequenced in a study of shared clonotypes between healthy human individuals. Assay: immunoSEQ multiplex PCR; the TCRdb copy retains only in-frame clones and omits some. The table shows about 980,000 clones, with more than 75% occurring only once. Material: memory CD4+ T cells sorted from blood. Subset meaning: CD45RA-negative fraction. The source is a young man in good health.

The genes are TRBV30 and TRBJ1-2; D might be TRBD1 (6 bases). V lost 4 bases, J lost 7 bases, and 16 bases lay in between. The CDR3 is 13 amino acids. Looked up from germline, CDR1 is GTSNPN and CDR2 is SVGIG (reference sequence). The CDR3 DNA reads as TGTGCCTGGACCAGTGGGGGGCTGGGTGGCTACACCTTC. Encoded protein: CAWTSGGLGGYTF.

The J gene is TRBJ2-4, the V gene TRBV4-1, with 11 bases matching TRBD2. The V and J ends lost 3 bases and 1 base, in that order; junction bases with no gene match: 14. This CDR3 has 20 amino acids. Germline-derived CDR1 and CDR2 are MGHRA and YSYEKL. Written as DNA, the CDR3 is TGCGCCAGCAGCCAGGGCGGGAGACTAGCGGGAAAGGGGGCCAAAAACATTCAGTACTTC. It specifies CASSQGGRLAGKGAKNIQYF.

The V gene is TRBV6-5, the J gene TRBJ2-7; 11 bases align to TRBD2. Trimming took 6 bases from V and 7 from J; bases not matched to a gene: 8. The germline V gene has CDR1 MNHEY and CDR2 SVGAGI. CDR3 length equals 14 residues. The CDR3 spells CASRLAGGTLEQYF. The CDR3 DNA reads TGTGCCAGCAGATTAGCGGGGGGGACCTTGGAGCAGTACTTC.

J is TRBJ2-2 and V is TRBV6-5, with 8 bases matching TRBD2. The J segment lost 5 bases and the V segment lost 7 bases, leaving 3 bases of the junction unmatched. Germline-derived CDR1 and CDR2 are MNHEY and SVGAGI. The CDR3 length is 13 residues. The CDR3 nucleotides are TGTGCCAGCATCCTAGCGGGTACCGGGGAGCTGTTTTTT. Residues: CASILAGTGELFF.

This chain joins TRBV10-1 and TRBJ2-2, with a tentative D call TRBD1 (8 bases). The CDR3 sequence is 13 residues long. Germline values: CDR1 WNHNN, CDR2 SYGVQD (reference sequence). V lost 9 bases and J lost 5, with 13 bases in between. CDR3 loop: CASGQGGTGELFF. Written as DNA, the CDR3 is TGCGCCAGTGGACAGGGAGGGACCGGGGAGCTGTTTTTT.

In DNA, the CDR3 is TGTGCCAGCAGGGCGACTCAGGGCCGTGAGCAGTTCTTC. Translated, it gives CASRATQGREQFF. The chain links TRBV2 to TRBJ2-1; D perhaps matches TRBD1 (5 bases). Germline V lookup: CDR1 SNHLY, CDR2 FYNNEI. The CDR3 consists of 13 residues. The V end was cut by 6 bases, the J end by 9 bases, with 15 bases between.

This sequence joins TRBV10-2 and TRBJ2-3, with D tentatively TRBD1 (6 bases). The CDR3 sequence is 15 residues long. The V end lost 6 bases, the J end lost 0 bases, and 13 bases lay between the germline ends. Germline CDR1 WSHSY, CDR2 SAAADI. The CDR3 nucleotides read TGCGCCAGCAGGGTTTGGGGGCGGAGCACAGATACGCAGTATTTT. Translating gives CASRVWGRSTDTQYF.

The J gene is TRBJ2-1, the V gene TRBV9, with 8 bases that match TRBD2. The CDR3 contains 16 residues. The V gene end was trimmed by 0 bases and the J gene end by 7 bases; junction bases not matched to a gene: 9. CDR1 is SGDLS, CDR2 YYNGEE, per germline. This chain's CDR3 is CASSVGASGLGNEQFF. In nucleotides, the CDR3 is TGTGCCAGCAGCGTAGGGGCTAGCGGGTTGGGGAATGAGCAGTTCTTC.

The genes are TRBV4-1 and TRBJ2-2, with 8 bases matching TRBD1. The germline V gene encodes CDR1 MGHRA and CDR2 YSYEKL. The CDR3 covers 14 residues. Trimming at V came to 3 bases and at J to 7 bases, leaving 4 bases not matched to a gene. The CDR3 here is CASSHGQGGGELFF. The CDR3, as DNA: TGCGCCAGCAGCCATGGACAGGGCGGCGGGGAGCTGTTTTTT.

As regards this clone: Other DNA sequences from this sample encode an identical CDR3 as well. The chain links TRBV10-3 to TRBJ2-7, with 8 bases matching TRBD2. CDR1 ENHRY and CDR2 SYGVKD come from the germline V gene. The trim removed 5 bases at V and 3 bases at J, leaving 0 bases unmatched. The CDR3 consists of 12 residues. The CDR3: CAISTSGYEQYF. As DNA, the CDR3 is TGTGCCATCAGTACTAGCGGCTACGAGCAGTACTTC.

The V call is TRBV15, the J call TRBJ1-2; TRBD1 matches 10 bases. This CDR3 region has 15 residues. V lost 2 bases to trimming and J lost 2 bases; unmatched junction nucleotides: 2. Germline loops: CDR1 LNHNV, CDR2 YYDKDF (reference sequence). This CDR3 reads CATSRTGQGNYGYTF. DNA of the CDR3: TGTGCCACCAGCAGAACGGGACAGGGGAACTATGGCTACACCTTC. Combining the CDR3 with reference TRBV15 and TRBJ1-2 gives the whole variable domain DAMVIQNPRYQVTQFGKPVTLSCSQTLNHNVMYWYQQKSSQAPKLLFHYYDKDFNNEADTPDNFQSRRPNTSFCFLDIRSPGLGDTAMYLCATSRTGQGNYGYTFGSGTRLTVV.

The chain carries TRBV7-6 and TRBJ2-7, with TRBD1 matching 11 bases. This CDR3 comprises 14 residues. J lost 6 bases, V lost 5 bases, and 6 bases had no gene match. Germline lookup yields CDR1 SGHVS and CDR2 FNYEAQ. The CDR3 reads CASSAPGQGGEQYF. The DNA for the CDR3 is TGTGCCAGCAGCGCACCGGGACAGGGGGGCGAGCAGTACTTC.

About this clone: This sample also contains other DNA sequences that code for the same CDR3. The rearrangement joins TRBV10-1 to TRBJ2-2; no firm D call. Germline CDR1 and CDR2: WNHNN and SYGVQD (reference sequence). CDR3 length: 12 amino acids. Trimming cost V 7 bases and J 2 bases, with 5 bases left between them. CDR3 nucleotides: TGCGCCAGCACTGGTAACACCGGGGAGCTGTTTTTT. Residues: CASTGNTGELFF.

The chain carries TRBV19 and TRBJ2-7; 11 nucleotides line up with TRBD1. From germline, CDR1 is LNHDA and CDR2 SQIVND (reference sequence). This CDR3 region has 15 residues. The ends lost 3 bases at V and 2 bases at J; junction bases unmatched: 3. In DNA, the CDR3 is TGTGCCAGTAGTATCGGGACAGGGGGGCCCTACGAGCAGTACTTC. Encoded protein: CASSIGTGGPYEQYF.

The chain combines TRBV4-3 with TRBJ2-3; TRBD2 matches 12 bases. The CDR3 runs 15 residues. The junction had 3 bases not matched to a gene; V was cut back by 3 bases and J by 5 bases. The germline V gene has CDR1 LGHNA and CDR2 YSLEER. The CDR3 sequence is CASSQLAGGVDTQYF. The CDR3 region has the DNA TGCGCCAGCAGCCAGCTAGCGGGAGGGGTAGATACGCAGTATTTT.

In this sample, this clone turned up a few times. V is TRBV5-1 and J is TRBJ2-3; 13 nucleotides line up with TRBD2. This CDR3 spans 17 amino acids. Trimming took 4 bases from V and 5 from J; bases not matched to a gene: 10. Looked up from germline, CDR1 is SGHRS and CDR2 is YFSETQ. The CDR3 bases are TGCGCCAGCAGCCTTAGGACTAGCGGGAGTGTGAGAGATACGCAGTATTTT. Protein sequence: CASSLRTSGSVRDTQYF.

This chain links TRBV2 with TRBJ2-3, with 10 bases aligning to TRBD2. The CDR3 has 14 amino acids. Germline V CDR1 and CDR2: SNHLY, FYNNEI. After removal of 5 bases from V and 5 bases from J, the junction contained 4 bases not matched to a gene. The CDR3 coding sequence is TGTGCCAGCAGTCTAGCGGGAGTGGGAGATACGCAGTATTTT. Translation: CASSLAGVGDTQYF.

This clone was recorded only once. The chain recombines TRBV28 with TRBJ1-2; weak D call: TRBD1 (5 bases). The germline gives CDR1 MDHEN, CDR2 SYDVKM. V was clipped by 6 bases and J by 5 bases, with 16 bases between them. This CDR3 comprises 14 residues. The CDR3 DNA reads as TGTGCCAGCAGCCCCGGCCAGGGTTGGTATGGCTACACCTTC. Protein: CASSPGQGWYGYTF.

About this clone itself: Within the sample, other DNA sequences also encode this same CDR3. The chain employs TRBV6-1 and TRBJ1-5; D is perhaps TRBD1 (5 bases). Trimming cost V 0 bases and J 2 bases, with 8 bases left between them. Germline lookup yields CDR1 MNHNS and CDR2 SASEGT. This CDR3 has 15 residues. The CDR3 sequence is CASSEASRGNQPQHF. The CDR3 DNA follows: TGTGCCAGCAGTGAAGCGAGCAGGGGCAATCAGCCCCAGCATTTT.

Only a few counts were recorded for this clone. The chain has TRBV5-1 and TRBJ2-7; 10 nucleotides agree with TRBD2. The germline V gene has CDR1 SGHRS and CDR2 YFSETQ. The J segment lost 5 bases and the V segment lost 4 bases, leaving 9 bases of the junction unmatched. The CDR3 covers 15 residues. This CDR3 reads CASSPWASGRNEQYF. The DNA of the CDR3 is TGCGCCAGCAGCCCGTGGGCTAGCGGGAGAAACGAGCAGTACTTC.

The rearrangement joins TRBV5-4 to TRBJ2-7, with a tentative D call TRBD2 (6 bases). Germline V gene lookup returns CDR1 SGHNT and CDR2 YYREEE (reference sequence). Trimming removed 3 bases from V and 0 bases from J, with 13 bases in between. The CDR3 length is 15 residues. The CDR3 region is CASSSGTVSSYEQYF. CDR3 bases: TGTGCCAGCAGCTCAGGGACTGTGAGCTCCTACGAGCAGTACTTC.

In this sample, this clone turned up a few times. V gene TRBV25-1 combines with J gene TRBJ1-2; D is undetermined. Germline V gives CDR1 MGHDK, CDR2 SYGVNS. V was pared by 6 bases and J by 9 bases, with 5 bases between. CDR3 length: 9 residues. The CDR3 loop is CASRGSYTF. CDR3 nucleotide sequence: TGTGCCAGCAGGGGGAGCTACACCTTC.

The chain combines TRBV18 with TRBJ2-7; D not resolved. Trimming took off 1 base at V and 4 bases at J, with 8 bases between the two ends. Germline CDR1 and CDR2: KGHSH and LQKENI. The CDR3 runs 13 residues. The CDR3 bases are TGTGCCAGCTCACCACAGAGCGCATACGAGCAGTACTTC. Translated, it gives CASSPQSAYEQYF.

In its sample, this clone was seen once. The chain combines TRBV9 with TRBJ2-1, with 12 bases fitting TRBD2. This CDR3 is built from 18 residues. Germline CDR1 SGDLS, CDR2 YYNGEE. V dropped 0 bases and J dropped 0; count of bases not matched to a gene: 4. The CDR3 is CASSVATGLAGSYNEQFF. CDR3 in DNA: TGTGCCAGCAGCGTAGCTACGGGACTAGCGGGCTCCTACAATGAGCAGTTCTTC.

The chain is built from TRBV28 and TRBJ1-4, with no clear D. The CDR3 extends over 18 amino acids. V was clipped by 3 bases and J by 0 bases, with 17 bases between them. CDR1 is MDHEN and CDR2 is SYDVKM in the germline V gene. The CDR3: CASSLGTILWATNEKLFF. In nucleotides, the CDR3 is TGTGCCAGCAGTTTGGGTACCATTCTATGGGCAACTAATGAAAAACTGTTTTTT.

V gene TRBV5-1 combines with J gene TRBJ2-7; D gene unclear. The CDR3 is made up of 11 amino acids. Germline CDR1 and CDR2: SGHRS and YFSETQ. V lost 6 bases and J lost 3, with 7 bases in between. CDR3 nucleotides: TGCGCCAGCACACACAACTACGAGCAGTACTTC. Encoded protein: CASTHNYEQYF.